The rows below give T cell receptor beta chains drawn from one sample of a study of CD8 T cells in Susac syndrome. TCRdb analysed the immunoSEQ multiplex PCR reads with MiXCR anew, one entry per CDR3 protein. The sample holds over 95,000 distinct CDR3 sequences, around 90% seen once. The specimen sequenced was CD4+ T cells from PBMCs. These TCRs come from a human donor in good health. CDR3s include the opening cysteine and the closing phenylalanine or tryptophan. The D gene is left open where the match is weak. Not every row has a clone size; where given, it reads once, few, many or a size class.

>TRBV2|.|.|TRBJ2-7
CASRDGSSYEQYF
TGTGCCAGCAGGGACGGTAGCTCCTACGAGCAGTACTTC
>TRBV7-2|TRBD2|.|TRBJ2-3
CASSRTSGGTDTQYF
TGTGCCAGCAGTCGGACTAGCGGGGGCACAGATACGCAGTATTTT
>TRBV19|TRBD1|.|TRBJ1-5
CASSISGGGINQPQHF
TGTGCCAGTAGTATATCAGGGGGCGGAATCAATCAGCCCCAGCATTTT
>TRBV14|.|.|TRBJ1-5
CASSRLQNQPQHF
TGTGCCAGCAGCCGACTCCAAAATCAGCCCCAGCATTTT
>TRBV7-2|.|few|TRBJ2-5
CASSLARLDQETQYF
TGTGCCAGCAGCTTAGCCAGACTAGACCAAGAGACCCAGTACTTC
>TRBV7-6|.|.|TRBJ2-1
CASSPPGNEQFF
TGTGCCAGCAGCCCCCCTGGGAATGAGCAGTTCTTC
>TRBV4-3|TRBD2|.|TRBJ2-1
CASSQGESLSGRRNEQFF
TGCGCCAGCAGCCAAGGGGAGTCTCTTAGCGGGAGAAGGAATGAGCAGTTCTTC
>TRBV3-1|.|.|TRBJ2-4
CASSFHARSAKNIQYF
TGTGCCAGCAGCTTCCATGCGCGATCGGCCAAAAACATTCAGTACTTC
>TRBV10-3|.|once|TRBJ2-5
CAISVTGYETQYF
TGTGCCATCAGTGTTACAGGGTACGAGACCCAGTACTTC
>TRBV12-3/TRBV12-4|TRBD1|.|TRBJ1-1
CASSSRTGSHLMNTEAFF
TGTGCCAGCAGTTCACGGACAGGGTCCCATTTAATGAACACTGAAGCTTTCTTT
>TRBV29-1|TRBD1|once|TRBJ1-5
CSIGQGSGNQPQHF
TGCAGCATAGGACAGGGTTCGGGCAATCAGCCCCAGCATTTT
>TRBV7-2|.|.|TRBJ1-2
CASSDRGGNYGYTF
TGTGCCAGCAGCGATAGAGGGGGAAACTATGGCTACACCTTC
>TRBV29-1|.|.|TRBJ1-2
CSVAMPNPAYYGYTF
TGCAGCGTTGCGATGCCCAATCCGGCCTACTATGGCTACACCTTC
>TRBV29-1|.|.|TRBJ2-3
CSVEDPTRPNTDTQYF
TGCAGCGTTGAAGATCCCACCCGGCCTAACACAGATACGCAGTATTTT
>TRBV7-8|.|once|TRBJ1-1
CASSPTRPGGEKAFF
TGTGCCAGCAGCCCAACTCGACCCGGAGGGGAGAAGGCTTTCTTT
>TRBV12-3/TRBV12-4|.|.|TRBJ2-2
CATTASITGELFF
TGTGCCACCACAGCCTCTATCACCGGGGAGCTGTTTTTT
>TRBV18|.|.|TRBJ1-1
CASSQGLGNTEAFF
TGTGCCAGCTCCCAGGGGTTGGGGAACACTGAAGCTTTCTTT
>TRBV3-1|.|.|TRBJ1-4
CASSQGRENPSPFNEKLFF
TGTGCCAGCAGCCAAGGCAGGGAAAACCCAAGCCCCTTTAATGAAAAACTGTTTTTT